Listed below are T cell receptor beta chains from one sample, sequenced in a study of cytomegalovirus exposure and HLA in healthy donors. Generated by immunoSEQ multiplex PCR, the TCRdb table keeps only in-frame clones and is missing some. Of 130,000 to 150,000 clones listed, just over 90% are singletons. Sequenced sample: PBMCs. The receptors stem from a man younger than 35 in good health and CMV-seronegative. The CDR3 runs from the conserved cysteine through the conserved F or W. A D gene is named only where the DNA matches it firmly. Clone size, where shown, is once, few, many, or a class for clones that have expanded.

v_call	clone_size	d_call	j_call	cdr3_nt	cdr3_aa
TRBV5-4	.	TRBD1	TRBJ1-6	TGTGCCAGCAGACTGGGACAGGGAAATTCACCCCTCCACTTT	CASRLGQGNSPLHF
TRBV18	once	.	TRBJ1-5	TGTGCCAGCTCCCTCTTCGAACAGGGAACACAGCCCCAGCATTTT	CASSLFEQGTQPQHF
TRBV7-6	.	.	TRBJ2-3	TGTGCCAGCAGCTTGCTTCTGGACGCGGAGGGGGATACGCAGTATTTT	CASSLLLDAEGDTQYF
TRBV19	.	TRBD2	TRBJ2-1	TGTGCCAGTACCAAGGGACTAGCGGTCTACAATGAGCAGTTCTTC	CASTKGLAVYNEQFF
TRBV19	.	.	TRBJ1-2	TGTGCCAGTAGTATAGGGACAATCCGGGCCTATGGCTACACCTTC	CASSIGTIRAYGYTF
TRBV13	.	TRBD2	TRBJ2-5	TGTGCCAGCAGCTTAGGCCCTAGCGGGGGGGCTGGGGGGACCCAGTACTTC	CASSLGPSGGAGGTQYF
TRBV30	.	.	TRBJ2-1	TGTGCCTGGAGCCAAAAGGAACGGACTTTTTACAATGAGCAGTTCTTC	CAWSQKERTFYNEQFF
TRBV5-1	.	.	TRBJ2-1	TGCGCCAGCAGCACGGGAGTACTAAGCTCCTACAATGAGCAGTTCTTC	CASSTGVLSSYNEQFF
TRBV18	.	TRBD1	TRBJ2-3	TGTGCCAGCTCACAAGGGACAGGGGGAACAGATACGCAGTATTTT	CASSQGTGGTDTQYF
TRBV5-5	.	.	TRBJ2-7	TGTGCCAGCAGCTCTCTAAGCCACGGGGGGCTCGACGAGCAGTACTTC	CASSSLSHGGLDEQYF
TRBV5-4	.	.	TRBJ2-4	TGTGCCAGCAGCCATGACGGGAGCATTCAGTACTTC	CASSHDGSIQYF
TRBV7-9	few	.	TRBJ1-6	TGTGCCAGCAGCGTACAGGGAGCCCTCCACTTT	CASSVQGALHF
TRBV9	.	TRBD2	TRBJ2-1	TGTGCCAGCAGCGTAGGTACTAGCGGGAATCTTTACAATGAGCAGTTCTTC	CASSVGTSGNLYNEQFF
TRBV2	.	.	TRBJ1-5	TGTGCCAGCACGTCGATGGGAGGGGGCAATCAGCCCCAGCATTTT	CASTSMGGGNQPQHF
TRBV6-4	many	TRBD2	TRBJ2-3	TGTGCCAGCGCGGCACTAGCGGGAAGTACAGATACGCAGTATTTT	CASAALAGSTDTQYF
TRBV6-5	.	TRBD1	TRBJ1-5	TGTGCCAGCAGGGCCGGGACAGGATACCATCAGCCCCAGCATTTT	CASRAGTGYHQPQHF
TRBV19	.	.	TRBJ2-1	TGTGCCAGTAGTATTTCTGCAGGTCCGAGAACTGAGCAGTTCTTC	CASSISAGPRTEQFF
TRBV5-1	many	TRBD1	TRBJ2-7	TGCGCCAGCAGCTTGGGGGGGACAGGTGCGTACTACGAGCAGTACTTC	CASSLGGTGAYYEQYF
TRBV4-1	.	.	TRBJ1-2	TGCGCCAGCAGACCCGGGGGAGTCTATGGCTACACCTTC	CASRPGGVYGYTF
TRBV11-2	.	.	TRBJ2-5	TGTGCCAGCAGCTTAGATCCGGGTCCCGAGACCCAGTACTTC	CASSLDPGPETQYF
TRBV27	.	TRBD1	TRBJ1-1	TGTGCCAGCAGGTCATTTGGGACAGCGAACACTGAAGCTTTCTTT	CASRSFGTANTEAFF
TRBV9	.	.	TRBJ1-2	TGTGCCAGCAGCGGAGGGATCTATGGCTACACCTTC	CASSGGIYGYTF
TRBV7-6	once	.	TRBJ1-1	TGTGCCAGCAGCTTAGGGGAGGGCCGGCGGATGAACACTGAAGCTTTCTTT	CASSLGEGRRMNTEAFF
TRBV5-1	.	TRBD1	TRBJ2-2	TGCGCCAGCTCAGGGACAGAGAACACCGGGGAGCTGTTTTTT	CASSGTENTGELFF
TRBV19	.	.	TRBJ2-2	TGTGCCAGTAGTATGGCCCCCCGGGTTCCGAACACCGGGGAGCTGTTTTTT	CASSMAPRVPNTGELFF
TRBV7-3	.	.	TRBJ1-2	TGTGCCAGCAGCCATACGACAGGATATGGCTACACCTTC	CASSHTTGYGYTF
TRBV19	once	.	TRBJ2-1	TGTGCCAGTAGTATTATGGGGGGAGGCAATGAGCAGTTCTTC	CASSIMGGGNEQFF
TRBV5-1	.	TRBD2	TRBJ2-5	TGCGCCAGCAGCTTCCGTAGCGGGGATGGAGAGACCCAGTACTTC	CASSFRSGDGETQYF
TRBV20-1	.	.	TRBJ1-2	TGCAGTGCTAGCCAGGACTATGGCTACACCTTC	CSASQDYGYTF
TRBV6-5	.	.	TRBJ2-3	TGTGCCAGCAGTTCGAGGGAGGGGGGCACAGATACGCAGTATTTT	CASSSREGGTDTQYF
TRBV2	.	.	TRBJ2-1	TGTGCCAGCCGAACTAGTTTTATAACCTACAATGAGCAGTTCTTC	CASRTSFITYNEQFF
TRBV4-3	.	.	TRBJ2-3	TGCGCCAGCAGCCTATCCAGTCCTAGCACAGATACGCAGTATTTT	CASSLSSPSTDTQYF
TRBV27	.	.	TRBJ1-1	TGTGCCAGCAGTTTGGGCAGGTCGAACACTGAAGCTTTCTTT	CASSLGRSNTEAFF
TRBV5-4	few	TRBD1	TRBJ2-6	TGTGCCAGCAGCTTGGGGGACAGGGGGATCCTGACTTTC	CASSLGDRGILTF
TRBV6-5	.	.	TRBJ1-5	TGTGCCAGTGCCAGGGCTTTTAGCAATCAGCCCCAGCATTTT	CASARAFSNQPQHF
TRBV27	.	.	TRBJ1-2	TGTGCCAGCAGTCAAAGGGCAGGGCGGGGGTATGGCTACACCTTC	CASSQRAGRGYGYTF
TRBV30	.	.	TRBJ2-1	TGTGCCTTCTACAGGAACAATGAGCAGTTCTTC	CAFYRNNEQFF
TRBV9	once	TRBD1	TRBJ1-1	TGTGCCAGCAGCGCCTCGGACAGGGTAGGGGCTGAAGCTTTCTTT	CASSASDRVGAEAFF
TRBV5-4	.	TRBD1	TRBJ2-2	TGTGCCAGCAGCTTGCAGGGGGCATTGGCCGGGGAGCTGTTTTTT	CASSLQGALAGELFF
TRBV5-6	few	.	TRBJ1-2	TGTGCCAGCAGCTTGGATCGGAACTATGGCTACACCTTC	CASSLDRNYGYTF
TRBV5-1	.	.	TRBJ2-1	TGCGCCAGCAGCTTTTCGGGAGGGGGCCGAATCTTC	CASSFSGGGRIF
TRBV2	.	TRBD2	TRBJ2-3	TGTGCCAGGTCTCCGGGACTAGGTACAGATACGCAGTATTTT	CARSPGLGTDTQYF
TRBV5-1	.	.	TRBJ1-1	TGCGCCAGCAGCTCAATCGACCTAGGGAGCGAAGCTTTCTTT	CASSSIDLGSEAFF
TRBV5-5	.	.	TRBJ1-1	TGTGCCAGCAGCTTGGTTGAGGGTTTTACTGAAGCTTTCTTT	CASSLVEGFTEAFF
TRBV5-1	.	TRBD2	TRBJ2-7	TGCGCCAGCAGCCCGGGGACTAGCGGGGGGGCATACGAGCAGTACTTC	CASSPGTSGGAYEQYF
TRBV4-3	.	TRBD2	TRBJ2-1	TGCGCCAGCAGCCAAGAATTCGGGACTAGCTACAATGAGCAGTTCTTC	CASSQEFGTSYNEQFF
TRBV5-1	.	.	TRBJ2-3	TGCGCCAGCAGCTTCCGACAGATAAACACAGATACGCAGTATTTT	CASSFRQINTDTQYF
TRBV19	few	.	TRBJ1-1	TGTGCCAGTAGGACGACAGCGAAGAACACTGAAGCTTTCTTT	CASRTTAKNTEAFF
TRBV19	.	TRBD1	TRBJ1-5	TGTGCCAGTAGCGACAGGGGGACTGACCGTAATCAGCCCCAGCATTTT	CASSDRGTDRNQPQHF
TRBV6-5	once	TRBD1	TRBJ1-2	TGTGCCAGCAGTCCGGGGACAGGGGGCTATGGCTACACCTTC	CASSPGTGGYGYTF